Here is one T cell receptor (beta chain) with its context. This specimen comes from a study of T-cell reconstitution after alpha-beta-depleted transplantation in children. Unique molecular identifiers were used to barcode this TCRbeta library. MiXCR, run by TCRdb on the PCR reads, gives a single entry per CDR3 protein. The data show 600,000 to 700,000 distinct CDR3 sequences, 15% to 20% seen once. The CDR3 is made up of 14 amino acids. The V gene lost 7 bases and the J gene lost 6 bases, with 17 bases spanning the gap. The starting material was PBMCs from the stem cell graft donor, obtained from the stem cell graft. The chain carries TRBV12-3 or TRBV12-4 and TRBJ2-3; possibly TRBD2 for D (5 bases). This TCR was sampled from a human donor who donated a stem cell graft to a child with acute myeloid leukemia. The CDR3, as DNA: TGTGCCAGCACCCATAACCTAGCCGGGGATACGCAGTATTTT. Translating it yields CASTHNLAGDTQYF.